This is a list of T cell receptor beta chains from one sample in a study of response to subunit inactivated influenza vaccine. MiXCR was run by TCRdb on the RT-PCR reads, yielding one entry per CDR3 protein. Of roughly 500,000 distinct CDR3 sequences listed, 15% to 20% are singletons. Sequenced here: CD4+ T cells sorted from PBMCs, sampled 23 to 25 months after vaccination. The receptors shown here come from a man aged 50 to 69 who received an inactivated influenza vaccine. Each CDR3 is given with its conserved first and last residue. A D gene is named only where the DNA matches it firmly. Not all rows give a size; the values are once, few, many and, for expanded clones, a class.

d_gene	v_gene	j_gene	abundance	CDR3aa	CDR3nt
TRBD2	TRBV12-3/TRBV12-4	TRBJ2-2	-	CASSLGLAADTGELFF	TGTGCCAGCAGTTTAGGACTAGCGGCAGACACCGGGGAGCTGTTTTTT
-	TRBV4-1	TRBJ2-2	-	CASRGGARELFF	TGCGCCAGCAGAGGAGGGGCCCGGGAGCTGTTTTTT
-	TRBV6-2/TRBV6-3	TRBJ2-1	-	CASSYSGGAYNEQFF	TGTGCCAGCAGTTACTCGGGGGGCGCCTACAATGAGCAGTTCTTC
TRBD2	TRBV6-2/TRBV6-3	TRBJ2-7	few	CASRKAGETYEQYF	TGTGCCAGCAGGAAAGCGGGAGAAACCTACGAGCAGTACTTC
-	TRBV5-1	TRBJ2-1	-	CASSPTRQWAYNEQFF	TGCGCCAGCAGCCCAACGAGACAGTGGGCCTACAATGAGCAGTTCTTC
-	TRBV28	TRBJ2-3	many	CASSSQTKATDTQYF	TGTGCCAGCAGTTCTCAGACAAAGGCCACAGATACGCAGTATTTT
TRBD1	TRBV20-1	TRBJ1-1	few	CSARDSWDRGGTEAFF	TGCAGTGCTAGAGATTCCTGGGACAGGGGTGGCACTGAAGCTTTCTTT
-	TRBV29-1	TRBJ1-2	-	CSVEDREGRGYGYTF	TGCAGCGTTGAAGATCGGGAGGGGAGAGGCTATGGCTACACCTTC
TRBD2	TRBV2	TRBJ2-3	-	CASSRAGPFKYF	TGTGCCAGCAGTAGAGCGGGACCTTTTAAATATTTT
-	TRBV29-1	TRBJ2-7	-	CSVEDNSYEQYF	TGCAGCGTTGAAGATAACAGCTACGAGCAGTACTTC
TRBD2	TRBV29-1	TRBJ2-7	-	CSVAGRTSGYEQYF	TGCAGCGTCGCGGGACGGACTAGCGGCTACGAGCAGTACTTC
-	TRBV7-2	TRBJ2-5	-	CASRSGDETQYF	TGTGCCAGCAGGTCAGGGGACGAGACCCAGTACTTC
-	TRBV7-2	TRBJ1-4	-	CASSLAGLNEKLFF	TGTGCCAGCAGCTTAGCAGGGCTTAATGAAAAACTGTTTTTT
TRBD2	TRBV3-1	TRBJ2-1	-	CASSQDTGTSQFF	TGTGCCAGCAGCCAAGATACAGGGACTAGCCAGTTCTTC
-	TRBV10-3	TRBJ2-5	few	CAIGEFKQETQYF	TGTGCCATCGGAGAATTCAAACAAGAGACCCAGTACTTC
-	TRBV5-1	TRBJ1-1	few	CASSFGSGATEAFF	TGCGCCAGCAGCTTTGGGTCAGGGGCCACTGAAGCTTTCTTT
-	TRBV20-1	TRBJ2-7	-	CSAGDRDLTIYEQYF	TGCAGTGCCGGGGATCGGGACTTGACAATTTACGAGCAGTACTTC
TRBD1	TRBV6-1	TRBJ1-4	-	CASSHRQGNEKLFF	TGTGCCAGCAGCCACAGACAGGGGAATGAAAAACTGTTTTTT
-	TRBV7-3	TRBJ1-2	few	CASSQAGTSNYGYTF	TGTGCCAGCAGCCAAGCCGGGACATCAAACTATGGCTACACCTTC
TRBD2	TRBV7-2	TRBJ2-7	many	CASSLGLAHYEQYF	TGTGCCAGCAGCTTAGGACTAGCCCACTACGAGCAGTACTTC
-	TRBV29-1	TRBJ2-5	once	CSGRDFETQYF	TGCAGCGGGAGGGACTTCGAGACCCAGTACTTC
-	TRBV28	TRBJ2-1	-	CASSPGLLSYNEQFF	TGTGCCAGCAGTCCGGGACTTCTTTCCTACAATGAGCAGTTCTTC
-	TRBV7-2	TRBJ1-5	few	CASSLVGGDQPQHF	TGTGCCAGCAGCTTAGTAGGCGGAGATCAGCCCCAGCATTTT
TRBD2	TRBV7-2	TRBJ2-4	many	CASSYSGGRAKNIQYF	TGTGCCAGCAGCTATTCGGGGGGGCGGGCCAAAAACATTCAGTACTTC
TRBD2	TRBV12-3/TRBV12-4	TRBJ2-2	-	CASRSGGAVTRELFF	TGTGCCAGCAGGAGCGGGGGGGCTGTGACCAGGGAGCTGTTTTTT
-	TRBV27	TRBJ1-1	few	CASSFLLGEAFF	TGTGCCAGCAGTTTTCTACTCGGGGAAGCTTTCTTT
TRBD1	TRBV5-1	TRBJ2-5	-	CASRSGTGGNRWETQYF	TGCGCCAGCAGATCCGGGACAGGGGGCAACCGCTGGGAGACCCAGTACTTC